This T cell receptor (beta chain) stems from a study of blood T cells in healthy people across ages (dated by TCRdb to between 2015 and 2017). A note on the overall study: In model experiments, template switching captured about one uniquely barcoded TCR beta cDNA molecule for every two T cells. The study analyzed two additional independent replicas of 1 million unique cDNA reads from the same blood draw for two donors, one aged 18 to 29 and one aged 80 or older. To avoid experimental bias, donors of different ages were distributed randomly across sequencing lanes. The donors were divided into four age groups: young (average roughly 15 years), middle-aged (over 35), aged (under 70) and long-lived (roughly 88). Using deep sequencing normalized with unique cDNA molecular identifiers, the study measured how TCR beta repertoire diversity changes with age.

As for this clonotype: The antigen it recognizes is unknown. The input lacks base qualities; no much larger clone sits a single base away.

Library construction relied on 5' RACE. The instrument was an Illumina HiSeq 2500. A second PCR of 7 to 11 cycles was performed with a sample-barcoded 5' primer and a J-beta primer mix. Each TCR beta cDNA molecule received a unique molecular identifier from a template-switch 5' adaptor carrying 12 random nucleotides. At least 3 million CDR3-containing paired-end reads were obtained from each sample. All of the RNA was converted into first-strand cDNA using the Mint cDNA synthesis kit, with a TRBC-specific oligonucleotide serving as the primer. Following uracil-DNA glycosylase treatment, a first 18-cycle PCR with universal primers M1SS and BC2_uni_R was performed on all cDNA. In the original analysis: For normalization, 1 million high-quality reads were randomly selected from each sample, with every read carrying a distinct molecular identifier. Reads with shared molecular identifiers were discarded instead of being binned into consensus sequences. MiTCR, with a Q25 quality threshold and the strictest error-elimination algorithm, was used for CDR3 identification, clonotype clustering and error correction. Lower-bound total TCR beta diversity was estimated with a nonparametric unseen species model using Euler transformation. In-frame beta chains were kept once TCRdb had trimmed the public reads at Q25 with fastp and called clones with MiXCR. Every distinct CDR3 protein forms one entry, paired with its most common genes and DNA. The V and J calls were determined by TCRdb, not by the authors. This sample comprises approximately 1.5 million distinct CDR3 sequences, 40% to 45% of them detected only once. The ten largest account for less than 5% of the sample.

Donors were 35 to 40 systemically healthy Caucasian individuals from Russia aged roughly 6 to 95 years. Each donor gave about 9.8 milliliters of peripheral blood, drawn into EDTA-treated Vacutainer tubes. Ficoll-Paque density-gradient centrifugation was used to isolate PBMCs, with at least 6.5 million per sample. Trizol reagent was used to extract total RNA from the PBMCs, yielding at least 5 micrograms per sample. For every donor, an aliquot of PBMCs went through flow cytometry to measure the percentages of naive CD45RAhigh/CD27high T cells. The investigation overall reported the following: Because donor CMV infection status was unknown, age-related changes in expanded clonotypes were potentially confounded. Compared with the aged group, more naive CD4+ T cells, fewer expanded clones and increased TCR diversity were shown by the long-lived group, suggesting age selection. Estimates of total diversity based on one million sequenced T cells were regarded as lower bounds and as underestimates. The percentage of naive T cells measured by flow cytometry correlated strongly with observed TCR beta diversity. Observed TCR beta diversity per million T cells fell roughly linearly with age, and a significant reduction was already apparent by age approximately 41. Because profiling used bulk unsorted PBMCs, naive and antigen-experienced compartments could not be compared conclusively.

The sequenced material came from blood. This clonotype was obtained from a woman younger than 35 in good health.

The sequenced DNA is TGCAGTGCCGAAAAGCGGGGGGTTAGCACAGATACGCAGTATTTT. Translated, this gives CSAEKRGVSTDTQYF. The sequence links TRBV20-1 to TRBJ2-3; 9 central nucleotides agree with TRBD2. The germline V gene encodes CDR1 DFQATT and CDR2 SNEGSKA (reference sequence). The CDR3 holds 15 amino acids from the cysteine to the phenylalanine. Only the CDR3 DNA is retained, 45 bases long and in frame from the first base. Here V drops 6 bases and J drops 0 bases, and the junction holds 7 bases not matched to any gene.